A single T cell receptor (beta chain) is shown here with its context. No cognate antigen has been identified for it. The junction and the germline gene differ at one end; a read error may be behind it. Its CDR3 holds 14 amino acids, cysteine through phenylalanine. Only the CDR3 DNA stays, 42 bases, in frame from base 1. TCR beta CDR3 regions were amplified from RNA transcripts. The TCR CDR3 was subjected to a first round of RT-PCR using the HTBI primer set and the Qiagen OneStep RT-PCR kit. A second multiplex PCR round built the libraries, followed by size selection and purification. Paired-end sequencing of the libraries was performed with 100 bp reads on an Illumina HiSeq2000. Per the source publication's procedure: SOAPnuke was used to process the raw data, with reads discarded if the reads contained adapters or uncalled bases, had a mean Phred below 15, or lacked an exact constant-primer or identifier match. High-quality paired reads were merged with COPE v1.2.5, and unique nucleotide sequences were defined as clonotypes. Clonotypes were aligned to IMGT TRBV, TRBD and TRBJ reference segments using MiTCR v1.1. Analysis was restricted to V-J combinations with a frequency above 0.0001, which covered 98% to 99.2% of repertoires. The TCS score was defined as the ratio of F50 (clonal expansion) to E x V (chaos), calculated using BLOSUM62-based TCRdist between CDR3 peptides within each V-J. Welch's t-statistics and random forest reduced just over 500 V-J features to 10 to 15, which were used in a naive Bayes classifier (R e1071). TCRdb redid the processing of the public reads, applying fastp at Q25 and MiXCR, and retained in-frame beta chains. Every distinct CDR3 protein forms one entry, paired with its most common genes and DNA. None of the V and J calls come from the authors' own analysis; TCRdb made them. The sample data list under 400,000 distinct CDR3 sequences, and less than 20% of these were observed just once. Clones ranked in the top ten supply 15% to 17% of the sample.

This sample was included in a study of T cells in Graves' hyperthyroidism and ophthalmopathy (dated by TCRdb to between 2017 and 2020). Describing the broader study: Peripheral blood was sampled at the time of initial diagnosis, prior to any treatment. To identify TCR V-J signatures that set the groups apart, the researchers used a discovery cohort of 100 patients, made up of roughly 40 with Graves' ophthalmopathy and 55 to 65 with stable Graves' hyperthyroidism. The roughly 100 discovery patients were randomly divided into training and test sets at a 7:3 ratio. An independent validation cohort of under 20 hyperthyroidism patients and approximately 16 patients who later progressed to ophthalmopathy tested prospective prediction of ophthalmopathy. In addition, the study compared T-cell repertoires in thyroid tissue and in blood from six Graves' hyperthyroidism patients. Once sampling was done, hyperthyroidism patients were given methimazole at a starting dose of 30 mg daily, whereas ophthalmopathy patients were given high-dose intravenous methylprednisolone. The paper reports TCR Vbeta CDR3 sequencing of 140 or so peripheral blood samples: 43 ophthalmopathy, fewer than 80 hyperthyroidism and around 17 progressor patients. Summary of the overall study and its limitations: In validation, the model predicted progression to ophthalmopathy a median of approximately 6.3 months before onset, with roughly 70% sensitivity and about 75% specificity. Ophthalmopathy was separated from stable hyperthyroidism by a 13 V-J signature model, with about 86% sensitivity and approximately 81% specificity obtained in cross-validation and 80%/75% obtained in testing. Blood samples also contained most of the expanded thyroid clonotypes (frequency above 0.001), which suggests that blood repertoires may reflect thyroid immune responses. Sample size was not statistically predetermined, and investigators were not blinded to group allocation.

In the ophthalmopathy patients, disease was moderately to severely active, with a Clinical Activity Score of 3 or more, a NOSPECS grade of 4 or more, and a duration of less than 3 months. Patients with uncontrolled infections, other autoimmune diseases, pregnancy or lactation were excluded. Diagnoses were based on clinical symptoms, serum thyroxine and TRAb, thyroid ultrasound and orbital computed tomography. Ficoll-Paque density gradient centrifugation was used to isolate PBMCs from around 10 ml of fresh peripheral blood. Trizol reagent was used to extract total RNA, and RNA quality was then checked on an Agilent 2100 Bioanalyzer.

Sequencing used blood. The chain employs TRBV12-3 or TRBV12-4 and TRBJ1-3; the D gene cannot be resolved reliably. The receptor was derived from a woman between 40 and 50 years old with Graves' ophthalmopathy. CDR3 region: CASRRASSGNTISF. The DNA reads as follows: TGTGCCAGCAGACGGGCGAGCTCTGGAAACACCATATCTTTT.